This entry is about one TCR beta chain. Sequencing was performed with immunoSEQ multiplex PCR; in TCRdb, only in-frame clones are kept and a portion is missing. The sample records 90,000 to 120,000 clones, roughly 93% being singletons. Trimming stripped 3 bases from V and 4 bases from J, with 22 bases between. CDR1 is LNHDA, CDR2 SQIVND, per germline (reference sequence). The CDR3 consists of 17 residues. This specimen belongs to a study of T cell changes during pregnancy in multiple sclerosis. The sample in question was peripheral blood, obtained before pregnancy. This TCR came from a female donor with multiple sclerosis, enrolled in a pregnancy study. The chain is built from TRBV19 and TRBJ2-7; D is ambiguous. The CDR3 DNA reads TGTGCCAGTAGTATCTCTGGCAATGAGCGTAAGCCGTACGAGCAGTACTTC. Translation gives CASSISGNERKPYEQYF.